The 18 T cell receptor beta chains reported below all come from one sample, sequenced in a study of blood T cell repertoires in COVID-19. This table comes from immunoSEQ multiplex PCR, and its TCRdb copy is limited to in-frame clones, with some not included. The data show around 280,000 clones, with 70% to 90% seen just once and 1.3% held by the top ten. The sample taken for sequencing was peripheral blood. The receptor source for this set is a man aged 65 to 85 with acute or convalescent COVID-19.

The chain recombines TRBV5-6 with TRBJ1-1; a weak D match, TRBD1 (5 bases). CDR3 size: 16 residues. V lost 4 bases and J lost 4, with 20 bases in between. CDR1 SGHDT and CDR2 YYEEEE come from the germline V gene. The CDR3 sequence: CASSPKGEIAATEAFF. The CDR3 coding sequence is TGTGCCAGCAGCCCCAAAGGGGAAATAGCGGCCACTGAAGCTTTCTTT.

The J gene is TRBJ2-3, the V gene TRBV6-2 or TRBV6-3; D may be TRBD2 (5 bases). CDR3 length equals 14 residues. Trimming removed 5 bases at V and 7 bases at J, with 16 bases between. Looked up from germline, CDR1 is MNHEY and CDR2 is SVGEGT. The CDR3 protein is CASSVSRSGHTQYF. The CDR3 coding sequence is TGTGCCAGCAGTGTCTCAAGGAGCGGCCATACGCAGTATTTT.

The table lists this clone with many counts. The chain employs TRBV3-1 (or the pseudogene TRBV3-2) and TRBJ2-7, with D possibly being TRBD2 (5 bases). This CDR3 has 16 amino acids. Germline V CDR1 and CDR2: LGHDT, YNNKEL (reference sequence). V was cut by 5 bases and J by 0 bases, with 17 bases left in between. CDR3 nucleotide sequence: TGTGCCAGCAGCTCCGAGAGGGCCTATGCCTCCTACGAGCAGTACTTC. Residues: CASSSERAYASYEQYF.

V and J are TRBV27 and TRBJ2-3, with D possibly being TRBD2 (5 bases). V gave up 8 bases and J gave up 2 bases, with 14 bases separating them. Germline V gives CDR1 MNHEY, CDR2 SMNVEV (reference sequence). The CDR3 consists of 14 residues. The CDR3 sequence is CASVSGSYTDTQYF. The CDR3 DNA reads as TGTGCCAGCGTCTCGGGATCCTACACAGATACGCAGTATTTT.

This chain connects TRBV4-2 to TRBJ2-2; D is perhaps TRBD2 (5 bases). Per germline, CDR1 LGHNA and CDR2 YNFKEQ. With 4 bases removed from V and 1 base from J, the gap between germline ends came to 13 bases. The CDR3 consists of 16 residues. DNA of the CDR3: TGTGCCAGCAGCCGCGAAGCGGTCCGGAACACCGGGGAGCTGTTTTTT. This sequence encodes CASSREAVRNTGELFF.

The chain couples TRBV9 to TRBJ2-3; TRBD1 aligns across 8 bases. V trimming: 2 bases; J trimming: 2 bases; junction bases outside the gene matches: 10. Per the germline V gene, CDR1 is SGDLS and CDR2 is YYNGEE. This CDR3 is 17 amino acids long. CDR3 residues: CASSVQGAGGNTDTQYF. The CDR3 coding sequence is TGTGCCAGCAGCGTTCAGGGGGCTGGGGGAAACACAGATACGCAGTATTTT.

The gene calls are TRBV5-1 and TRBJ1-2; no clear D. Germline values: CDR1 SGHRS, CDR2 YFSETQ. V was shortened by 0 bases and J by 7 bases, with 10 bases between the two germline ends. There are 13 residues in the CDR3. Written as DNA, the CDR3 is TGCGCCAGCAGCTTGGAGGCAGGTCGTGGCTACACCTTC. The encoded protein is CASSLEAGRGYTF.

V is TRBV27 and J is TRBJ2-3; TRBD2 aligns across 10 bases. CDR1 is MNHEY, CDR2 SMNVEV, per germline (reference sequence). The V and J ends lost 5 bases and 5 bases, in that order; junction bases with no gene match: 16. The length of the CDR3 is 18 residues. Written as DNA, the CDR3 is TGTGCCAGCAGTCCCCTCGGGGGGGTAGCGGGGGGATTAGATACGCAGTATTTT. Amino acid sequence: CASSPLGGVAGGLDTQYF.

The genes are TRBV11-2 and TRBJ2-7; the match to TRBD2 covers 7 bases. The CDR3 runs to 13 residues. From germline, CDR1 is SGHAT and CDR2 FQNNGV. Trimming at V came to 4 bases and at J to 3 bases, leaving 3 bases not matched to a gene. Here the CDR3 reads CASSWTSIYEQYF. The CDR3 DNA follows: TGTGCCAGCAGCTGGACTAGTATCTACGAGCAGTACTTC.

This rearrangement joins TRBV21-1 to TRBJ1-6. TRBV21-1 is described as a pseudogene. CDR3 size: 14 residues. The DNA of the CDR3 is TGTGCCAGCAGCAAAGTCGAGTATAATTCACCCCTCCACTTT. This sequence encodes CASSKVEYNSPLHF.

The chain carries TRBV28 and TRBJ2-7; D is perhaps TRBD1 (6 bases). The CDR3 has 13 amino acids. V was pared by 5 bases and J by 3 bases, with 11 bases between. Germline V gives CDR1 MDHEN, CDR2 SYDVKM. CDR3 amino acids: CASSQMDSYEQYF. DNA for the CDR3: TGTGCCAGCAGTCAAATGGACAGCTACGAGCAGTACTTC.

The chain links TRBV10-1 to TRBJ2-2, with D perhaps TRBD1 (5 bases). V was cut by 11 bases and J by 0 bases, with 10 bases left in between. The CDR3 is made up of 13 amino acids. Germline V gene lookup returns CDR1 WNHNN and CDR2 SYGVQD (reference sequence). Here the CDR3 reads CACRQTNTGELFF. The DNA of the CDR3 is TGCGCCTGTCGACAGACGAACACCGGGGAGCTGTTTTTT.

The V call is TRBV2, the J call TRBJ2-3; TRBD1 matches 10 bases. After removal of 6 bases from V and 0 bases from J, the junction contained 6 bases not matched to a gene. This CDR3 spans 16 amino acids. Germline V gene data show CDR1 as SNHLY and CDR2 as FYNNEI. The CDR3 region has the DNA TGTGCCAGCAGAGCTCCGGGACAGGGGAGCACAGATACGCAGTATTTT. The encoded protein is CASRAPGQGSTDTQYF.

The chain has TRBV5-4 and TRBJ2-5; 10 bases line up with TRBD2. The trim removed 1 base at V and 4 bases at J, leaving 4 bases unmatched. Germline CDR1 is SGHNT and CDR2 is YYREEE (reference sequence). The CDR3 covers 15 residues. The CDR3 coding sequence is TGTGCCAGCAGCTTGACTAGCGGGGTTGGAGAGACCCAGTACTTC. It specifies CASSLTSGVGETQYF.

This chain uses TRBV6-5 with TRBJ2-1; TRBD1 might be the D (5 bases). With 8 bases removed from V and 1 base from J, the gap between germline ends came to 12 bases. The CDR3 has 14 amino acids. Looked up from germline, CDR1 is MNHEY and CDR2 is SVGAGI. CDR3 region: CASVRAGSYNEQFF. CDR3 DNA sequence: TGTGCCAGCGTCAGGGCAGGGTCCTACAATGAGCAGTTCTTC.

This clone was recorded only once. V usage is TRBV11-2 and J usage is TRBJ1-1, with D possibly TRBD1 on 6 matching bases. Per the germline V gene, CDR1 is SGHAT and CDR2 is FQNNGV. Deletions cut 2 bases from V and 7 bases from J, with 8 bases between. This CDR3 contains 12 residues. CDR3 sequence: CASSLQGYEAFF. As DNA, the CDR3 is TGTGCCAGCAGCTTACAGGGGTATGAAGCTTTCTTT. The variable domain in full, with the rest retrieved from reference TRBV11-2 and TRBJ1-1, is EAGVAQSPRYKIIEKRQSVAFWCNPISGHATLYWYQQILGQGPKLLIQFQNNGVVDDSQLPKDRFSAERLKGVDSTLKIQPAKLEDSAVYLCASSLQGYEAFFGQGTRLTVV.

This clone has just a few counts. The chain employs TRBV5-1 and TRBJ1-4; D unresolved. Germline V gives CDR1 SGHRS, CDR2 YFSETQ. The CDR3 covers 15 residues. V dropped 4 bases and J dropped 4 bases, with 14 bases sitting between them. The CDR3 nucleotides read TGCGCCAGCAGCCAGAACAGCAACTTTAATGAAAAACTGTTTTTT. Translation: CASSQNSNFNEKLFF.

The chain is built from TRBV4-3 and TRBJ1-2; TRBD1 matches 8 bases. Germline CDR1 and CDR2: LGHNA and YSLEER. The CDR3 length is 15 residues. After removal of 2 bases from V and 4 bases from J, the junction contained 6 bases not matched to a gene. CDR3 protein: CASSQKGDRLYGYTF. The CDR3 coding sequence is TGCGCCAGCAGCCAAAAGGGGGACAGGCTCTATGGCTACACCTTC.